This record concerns one T cell receptor (beta chain) sequence. Repertoires were generated with immunoSEQ multiplex PCR, while TCRdb's copy carries only in-frame clones and drops some. This table has around 350,000 clones, around 90% appearing once. The CDR3 contains 12 residues. Trimming shortened V by 8 bases and J by 4 bases, and 11 bases separated the two germline ends. The data stem from a study of blood T cell repertoires in COVID-19. This clonotype originated in a human donor in a cohort sampled during active COVID-19. The genes are TRBV12-3 or TRBV12-4 and TRBJ1-2; D unresolved. The sequencing input was peripheral blood. The CDR3, as DNA: TGTGCCAGCCTAGAGCGGCCCTATGGCTACACCTTC. It yields the protein CASLERPYGYTF.